This T cell receptor beta chain was identified in a study of blood T cell repertoires in COVID-19. As for the study in general: The United States, Italy and Spain supplied acute and convalescent COVID-19 samples. The cDNA or gDNA used as material had been derived from T cells, B-cell-depleted T cells, or PBMCs.

Measured with immunoSEQ multiplex PCR; TCRdb has only the in-frame clones, and not every one. In the table there are 400,000 to 550,000 clones, around nine tenths of which are singletons. The study recruited people aged roughly 18 to 89 years across approximately 24 US areas. Clinical history as reported by participants underpinned cohort assignment. CDR1 is KGHSH and CDR2 is LQKENI in the germline V gene. This CDR3 is 15 amino acids long. The germline V and J ends were trimmed by 2 bases and 0 bases, with 8 bases remaining between them. Sample: PBMCs or T cells enriched from blood (not recorded which). The V and J genes are TRBV18 and TRBJ1-5, with D possibly matching TRBD1 (5 bases). This sequence was found in a woman aged 18-29 years with acute COVID-19. The chain's CDR3 is CASSPNRNSNQPQHF. CDR3 bases: TGTGCCAGCTCACCAAACAGGAATAGCAATCAGCCCCAGCATTTT.